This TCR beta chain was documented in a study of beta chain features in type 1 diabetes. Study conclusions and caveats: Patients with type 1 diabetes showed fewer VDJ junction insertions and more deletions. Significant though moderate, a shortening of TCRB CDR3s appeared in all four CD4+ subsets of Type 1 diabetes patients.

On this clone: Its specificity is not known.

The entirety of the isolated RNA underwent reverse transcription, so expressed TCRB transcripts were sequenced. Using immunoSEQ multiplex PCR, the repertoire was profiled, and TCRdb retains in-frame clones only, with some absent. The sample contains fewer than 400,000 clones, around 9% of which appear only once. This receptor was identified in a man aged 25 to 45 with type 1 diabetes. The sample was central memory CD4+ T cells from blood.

The CDR3 region has the DNA TGTGCCAGCAGGAACAGGGCCGCCAACCTAGAGACCCAGTACTTC. Translated: CASRNRAANLETQYF. The J gene is TRBJ2-5, the V gene TRBV2; D might be TRBD1 (6 bases). V lost 6 bases and J lost 4, with 18 bases in between. The CDR3 runs to 15 residues. The germline V gene has CDR1 SNHLY and CDR2 FYNNEI.